This TCR beta chain was retrieved from a study of T cell responses to AZD1222 COVID-19 vaccine (dated by TCRdb to about 2021). For context, the study as a whole: A total of about 230 trial participants underwent TCR sequencing, of whom around 200 received two doses of AZD1222 and about 26 received two doses of the MenACWY control vaccine. Enrollment into the trials was organized by age into subgroups of 18-55, 56-69 and 70-plus years, and those subgroups contained roughly 160, 29 and 62 TCR-sequenced participants, respectively. What the work shows at the level of the full study, not this receptor alone: After two AZD1222 doses, spike-specific TCR breadth and depth were significantly higher than at day 0 and than in MenACWY recipients. No day 14 peak-response samples were available, so repertoires were characterized only after the peak T cell response. CD4 TCRs associated with the vaccine covered the entire spike protein, and the dominant responses were in regions 160-218 and 743-854. Only five to seven AZD1222 recipients were SARS-CoV-2 seropositive at baseline, limiting conclusions about previously exposed vaccinees. Nearly half of unique spike-specific TCRs reportedly recognized epitopes outside regions mutated in the B.1.351 and B.1.1.7 variants. In the small 56-69-year group, the increase in depth fell short of significance, most likely because of low power. Participants were mostly white British, with more females than males. The authors suggested clonal diversity may have been underestimated.

The time point label, as the study defines it: about 28 days (+/-7) after the second vaccine dose. Because spike-specific TCR depth and breadth did not differ between the two schedules, AZD1222 recipients who got a second dose at roughly 4 weeks were pooled with those who got a second dose at roughly 12 weeks. Samples from vaccinated people were obtained from the UK trials COV001 and COV002, which included a single-blind randomized controlled phase 2/3 trial of AZD1222 (ChAdOx1 nCoV-19) in healthy adults. Trial participant PBMC samples were collected at day 0 and day 28 after the second dose for TCRbeta chain sequencing. Worth noting for this clone: The antigen it recognizes is unknown. One base away there is no much larger clone; base qualities are not given.

The germline V gene provides CDR1 KGHSH and CDR2 LQKENI. The CDR3, from cysteine to phenylalanine, totals 15 residues. This entry keeps only the CDR3 DNA: 45 bases, framed from base 1. Trimming costs V 6 bases and J 7 bases, and their ends lie 16 bases apart. The CDR3 regions of human TCRbeta chains were analyzed by immunosequencing. The study's own analysis went as follows. Repertoire TCRs were checked for matches against a reference library of SARS-CoV-2-specific TCRs that had been generated using the MIRA antigen-specificity platform. Breadth meant the fraction of unique TCRs that were SARS-CoV-2-associated, whereas depth meant the fraction of total T cells that were SARS-CoV-2-associated. Using the MIRA data, every spike-specific TCR was mapped to the spike region that the TCR reacted to and assigned to either a CD4 or a CD8 class. Log10-transformed breadth and depth values were compared by one-way ANOVA with Sidak's multiple comparisons tests. This is the immuneACCESS table as TCRdb keeps it, with only in-frame sequences that have V and J called. A part of the clones is gone; compared with another copy, unresolved V genes explain less than half, and the rest is unexplained. V, J and clone size are taken as reported in that table, and D and trimming were inferred from the DNA itself. The sample has 150,000 to 200,000 clones on record, around nine tenths of them singletons. The top ten hold 1.9% of the sample.

The sequence joins TRBV18 to TRBJ1-6; TRBD1 is a weak D gene call, 5 bases matching. Source: peripheral blood, taken 28 days after the second AZD1222 dose. This receptor was taken from an adult who received the AZD1222 COVID-19 vaccine. The CDR3 protein sequence reads: CASSREPSSNSPLHF. The nucleotides are TGTGCCAGCTCCAGGGAGCCCTCCTCCAATTCACCCCTCCACTTT.